One sample yielded the 15 T cell receptor beta chains listed below, sequenced in a study of cytomegalovirus exposure and HLA in healthy donors. Primers included in the PCR were 60 Vbeta and 13 Jbeta primers. Produced via immunoSEQ multiplex PCR; TCRdb's table is partial and in-frame only. The sample records approximately 170,000 clones, approximately 86% being singletons. Material: PBMCs. Source of these receptors: a male donor in good health and CMV-seronegative.

The V and J genes are TRBV5-6 and TRBJ1-1; no firm D call. Germline assignment: CDR1 SGHDT and CDR2 YYEEEE. Deletions cut 3 bases from V and 6 bases from J, with 15 bases between. The length of the CDR3 is 14 residues. CDR3 loop: CASSSMTAGSEAFF. For the CDR3, the DNA is TGTGCCAGCAGCTCGATGACGGCAGGCTCTGAAGCTTTCTTT.

This clone has just a few counts. This chain links TRBV15 with TRBJ2-5; TRBD1 aligns across 7 bases. J was trimmed by 4 bases and V by 2 bases; bases with no gene match: 10. CDR1 LNHNV and CDR2 YYDKDF come from the germline V gene (reference sequence). The CDR3 extends over 16 amino acids. The CDR3 nucleotides read TGTGCCACCAGCAGACCAAAACAGGGGTTGGGAGAGACCCAGTACTTC. Its translation: CATSRPKQGLGETQYF.

The count of this clone is one. V and J are TRBV5-6 and TRBJ2-6; D possibly corresponds to TRBD1 (5 bases). Germline CDR1 SGHDT, CDR2 YYEEEE. The CDR3 totals 17 residues. V lost 0 bases and J 4 bases, leaving 14 bases between the germline ends. CDR3 loop: CASSLALSGSGANVLTF. The DNA of the CDR3 is TGTGCCAGCAGCTTGGCCTTGTCAGGGTCAGGGGCCAACGTCCTGACTTTC.

This clone was recorded a few times. The chain carries TRBV28 and TRBJ2-5, with D perhaps TRBD2 (6 bases). Trimming took 7 bases from V and 5 from J, leaving 20 bases between them. This CDR3 contains 15 residues. Per germline, CDR1 MDHEN and CDR2 SYDVKM. The CDR3 spells CASNSPTRLLETQYF. The CDR3 DNA sequence: TGTGCCAGCAACTCACCGACTAGATTGTTGGAGACCCAGTACTTC.

This clone was found once. V gene TRBV30 combines with J gene TRBJ1-5; D is ambiguous. Trimming removed 1 base from V and 0 bases from J, with 7 bases in between. The CDR3 spans 14 residues. Germline CDR1 reads GTSNPN; CDR2 reads SVGIG (reference sequence). Written as DNA, the CDR3 is TGTGCCTGGAGTGGGGCGTATAGCAATCAGCCCCAGCATTTT. It translates to CAWSGAYSNQPQHF.

The chain joins TRBV30 to TRBJ2-5; 7 bases align to TRBD2. The CDR3 runs to 13 residues. Germline lookup yields CDR1 GTSNPN and CDR2 SVGIG (reference sequence). J gave up 5 bases and V 4 bases, and 7 bases lay outside the gene matches. The CDR3 nucleotides are TGTGCCTGGAACAGACTAGCTTATGAGACCCAGTACTTC. This gives the protein CAWNRLAYETQYF. The full variable domain, its missing parts supplied by reference TRBV30 and TRBJ2-5, is SQTIHQWPATLVQPVGSPLSLECTVEGTSNPNLYWYRQAAGRGLQLLFYSVGIGQISSEVPQNLSASRPQDRQFILSSKKLLLSDSGFYLCAWNRLAYETQYFGPGTRLLVL.

This clone was counted only a few times. V usage is TRBV5-1 and J usage is TRBJ2-3; 10 nucleotides line up with TRBD2. The CDR3 runs 15 residues. Losses at the gene ends were 4 bases for V and 2 bases for J; bases not matched to a gene: 4. CDR1 is SGHRS and CDR2 is YFSETQ in the germline V gene. CDR3: CASSPLAGDTDTQYF. CDR3 coding DNA: TGCGCCAGCAGCCCGCTAGCGGGGGACACAGATACGCAGTATTTT.

The chain links TRBV5-4 to TRBJ1-4; D might be TRBD1 (6 bases). The CDR3 spans 13 residues. Germline-derived CDR1 and CDR2 are SGHNT and YYREEE (reference sequence). Trimming removed 5 bases at V and 8 bases at J, with 13 bases between. CDR3 DNA sequence: TGTGCCAGCAGTCCACAGGGAAGCGAAAAACTGTTTTTT. This gives the protein CASSPQGSEKLFF.

The chain carries TRBV6-5 and TRBJ2-5; 8 bases line up with TRBD1. The J call may not be correct, given that the DNA end is closer to TRBJ2-7. Germline loops: CDR1 MNHEY, CDR2 SVGAGI. The CDR3 is made up of 14 amino acids. The CDR3 protein is CASSPGQGRYEQYF. The CDR3 DNA reads as TGTGCCAGCAGTCCAGGACAGGGTCGATACGAGCAGTACTTC.

The chain is built from TRBV4-2 and TRBJ2-3, with D tentatively TRBD2 (6 bases). Germline values: CDR1 LGHNA, CDR2 YNFKEQ. CDR3 length: 16 residues. V was clipped by 0 bases and J by 1 base, with 11 bases between them. The CDR3 sequence: CASSQDAQRGTDTQYF. DNA of the CDR3: TGTGCCAGCAGCCAAGATGCCCAGCGGGGCACAGATACGCAGTATTTT.

This chain joins TRBV30 and TRBJ1-2; TRBD1 aligns across 8 bases. Germline CDR1 and CDR2: GTSNPN and SVGIG (reference sequence). V lost 5 bases to trimming and J lost 3 bases; unmatched junction nucleotides: 8. CDR3 length equals 14 residues. The CDR3 bases are TGTGCCTGGGAGACCGGGACAGGTTACTATGGCTACACCTTC. This gives the protein CAWETGTGYYGYTF.

The rearrangement uses TRBV6-1 and TRBJ1-1; unclear D gene. The V end lost 6 bases, the J end lost 5 bases, and 13 bases lay between the germline ends. CDR1 and CDR2 from the germline V gene are MNHNS and SASEGT. The CDR3 extends over 13 amino acids. Here the CDR3 DNA reads TGTGCCAGCAGAATCTCAGCGGGAACTGAAGCTTTCTTT. This encodes CASRISAGTEAFF.

The chain joins TRBV19 to TRBJ2-6, with 7 bases identical to TRBD1. V gave up 4 bases and J gave up 8 bases; unmatched junction bases: 8. Per the germline V gene, CDR1 is LNHDA and CDR2 is SQIVND (reference sequence). CDR3 size: 15 residues. The CDR3 DNA reads TGTGCCAGTAGTAAGGGGACAGTCGGAACCAACGTCCTGACTTTC. This encodes CASSKGTVGTNVLTF.

V gene TRBV18 combines with J gene TRBJ1-6; no definite D call. CDR1 is KGHSH and CDR2 is LQKENI in the germline V gene. CDR3 length equals 15 residues. V lost 2 bases and J lost 7, with 12 bases in between. This CDR3 reads CASSPVVSENSPLHF. CDR3 sequence (DNA): TGTGCCAGCTCACCAGTGGTCTCGGAGAATTCACCCCTCCACTTT.

V gene TRBV5-1 combines with J gene TRBJ1-2; D ambiguous. The CDR3 is 14 amino acids. With 4 bases removed from V and 8 bases from J, the gap between germline ends came to 18 bases. The germline V gene has CDR1 SGHRS and CDR2 YFSETQ. This chain's CDR3 is CASSPRPPTLGYTF. DNA of the CDR3: TGCGCCAGCAGCCCGCGGCCCCCTACCCTAGGCTACACCTTC.